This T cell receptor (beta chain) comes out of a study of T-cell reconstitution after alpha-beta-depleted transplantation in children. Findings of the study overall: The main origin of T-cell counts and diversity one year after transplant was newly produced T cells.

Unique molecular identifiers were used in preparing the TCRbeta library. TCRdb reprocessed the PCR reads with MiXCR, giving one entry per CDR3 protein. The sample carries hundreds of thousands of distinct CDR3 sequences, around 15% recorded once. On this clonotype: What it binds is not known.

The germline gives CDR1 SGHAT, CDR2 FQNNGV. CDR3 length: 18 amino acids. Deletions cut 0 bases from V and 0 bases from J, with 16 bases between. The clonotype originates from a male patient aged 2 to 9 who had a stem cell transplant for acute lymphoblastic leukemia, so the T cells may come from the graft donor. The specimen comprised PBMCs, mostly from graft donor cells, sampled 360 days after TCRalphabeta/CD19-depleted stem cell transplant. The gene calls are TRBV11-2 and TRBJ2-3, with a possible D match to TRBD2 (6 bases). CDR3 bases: TGTGCCAGCAGCTTAGAGTTTGGGAGGCTTAGGAGCACAGATACGCAGTATTTT. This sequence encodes CASSLEFGRLRSTDTQYF.